This T cell receptor (beta chain) is from a study of shared clonotypes between healthy human individuals (dated by TCRdb to about 2020). About the study as a whole: The cohort included three men and a couple of women between 18 and 49 years of age. To estimate repertoire size and how much clonotype sharing occurs between individuals, the study deeply sequenced the blood TCR repertoires of roughly 5 healthy adults. For each donor, CD4 naive and CD4 memory were each run on three plates, CD8 naive on two plates, and CD8 memory on one plate. Leukapheresis yielded between about 0.9 and 9 billion PBMCs per donor. To increase sequencing depth and limit assay-specific biases, different laboratories used diverse techniques to prepare libraries and sequence TCR repertoires.

The donors were healthy, HIV-negative adults with no recently reported acute infections or vaccinations. Every donor was a Caucasian adult living in Nashville, Tennessee, USA. CD4+ T cells were enriched by magnetic negative selection; naive cells were then positively selected on CD45RA, and the negative fraction formed the memory subset. Blood was collected by leukapheresis, and PBMCs were isolated by Ficoll-Histopaque density gradient centrifugation and then cryopreserved in liquid nitrogen vapor phase. Analytical flow cytometry was used to check the purity and quantity of each magnetically sorted T cell population. Each sorted fraction had its genomic DNA isolated and then quantified by UV absorbance on a Nanodrop 2000c. To note about this clone: No antigen is known for it. Base qualities were left out, and no much larger clone turns up one base away.

Results and caveats for the whole study, not just this receptor: Sampling was restricted to blood, and TCR repertoires in tissues likely differ from the TCR repertoires found in blood. The small number of donors limited the genetic and exposure-history diversity represented. Rarefaction of sorted-subset datasets indicated incomplete sequencing despite the large sequencing depth. Across a handful of donors, approximately 5% of naive CD4, roughly 3.8% of naive CD8, 2% to 2.5% of memory CD4, and under 0.45% of memory CD8 clonotypes were shared. Naive subsets generally had larger estimated clonotype richness than memory subsets did. Compared with non-shared clonotypes, clonotypes shared by all four sorted-subset donors had higher generation probabilities. Pairwise subsampling led to the expectation that sequencing depth would affect the degree of clonotype sharing among donors.

CDR1 and CDR2 (SQVTM, ANQGSEA) derive from the germline V gene. Taken from cysteine to phenylalanine, the CDR3 has 12 residues. Only the CDR3 portion is preserved as DNA: 36 bases, with reading frame beginning at the first base. For this chain, trimming is 7 bases at the V end and 4 bases at the J end, and the number of junction bases without a gene match is 6. Using the deep immunoSEQ assay, multiplex PCR amplified TCR CDR3 regions from genomic DNA. Genomic DNA extracted from each cell subset was distributed evenly over all wells of several immunoSEQ 96-well plates, and each plate served as one replicate. For sorted subsets, roughly 0.2 ug genomic DNA, equal to 30,000 or so T cell genomes, was loaded into each replicate PCR. The purified libraries were quantified using a Qubit 3.0 fluorometer, sized with a Bioanalyzer 2100, and then quantified again using the KAPA Library Quantification kit. A separate single-read 150-cycle Illumina NextSeq 550 flow cell was used to sequence each immunoSEQ 96-well plate. Turning to the authors' computational methods: Because the immunoSEQ output held only junctional sequences and lacked quality scores, the filtering could not match the filtering applied to full-length reads. Sequences were annotated with PyIR, a Python wrapper for IgBLAST v1.9, and V/J genes and CDR3 were assigned using IMGT germline references. Reads with weak V/J assignments (E-value above 1e-6), missing CDR3, stop codons, out-of-frame junctions, or ambiguous translated residues were removed. V3J clonotypes were defined as sequences sharing the same inferred V gene, J gene, and CDR3 amino acid sequence. To compute the percentage overlap between repertoires, the number of shared unique clonotypes was divided by the size of the smaller repertoire. Richness of each repertoire was evaluated using RTK rarefaction, the Chao1 estimator, and Recon v2.1 estimates of unobserved clonotypes. For all TCRbeta clonotypes obtained by the gDNA method from a handful of donors, generation probabilities were computed with OLGA. TCRdb limited this immuneACCESS table to in-frame rearrangements with V and J called. A share of clones is missing; checked studies link under half to unresolved V genes, and the rest is unexplained. Clone size and V and J calls were adopted from that table, with D and trimming inferred from the DNA. This sample is represented by about 770,000 clones; around 70% of them were singletons. The ten largest clones represent more than 1.5% of the sample.

Source material: memory CD4+ T cells sorted from blood. Sample cell subset or site, as interpreted from the label and publication: CD45RA-negative fraction. The V and J segments used are TRBV29-1 and TRBJ2-5; 7 middle bases align to TRBD1. This TCR derives from a woman between 25 and 40 years old in good health. Read as DNA, the sequence is TGCAGCGCATCGGGACAGTCAGAGACCCAGTACTTC. Translated, this is CSASGQSETQYF.